A single sample gave rise to the 18 T cell receptor beta chains below, sequenced in a study of shared clonotypes between healthy human individuals. Only in-frame clones appear in the TCRdb table, and some are missing; sequencing was by immunoSEQ multiplex PCR. Of roughly 2,000,000 clones in the sample, about 93% are singletons; the top ten hold roughly 1.7%. The naive CD8 subset, CD45RO-negative cells positively selected for CCR7, excluded terminally differentiated effector memory CD45RA+ cells. Sequenced material: naive CD8+ T cells from PBMCs. These receptors were obtained from a man younger than 35 in good health. Some clones in this sample may be carry-over from other donors' samples.

The V gene is TRBV11-2, the J gene TRBJ1-5, with D possibly matching TRBD1 (6 bases). Deletions cut 1 base from V and 2 bases from J, with 9 bases between. CDR1 SGHAT and CDR2 FQNNGV come from the germline V gene. CDR3 length: 15 residues. The CDR3 DNA sequence: TGTGCCAGCAGCTTAGGATCAGGGGGCAATCAGCCCCAGCATTTT. The encoded protein is CASSLGSGGNQPQHF.

The chain is built from TRBV6-5 and TRBJ2-3; D is ambiguous. This CDR3 is 12 amino acids long. With 4 bases removed from V and 5 bases from J, the gap between germline ends came to 7 bases. Germline V gene sequence: CDR1 MNHEY, CDR2 SVGAGI. As DNA, the CDR3 is TGTGCCAGCAGTTCTCGTCAAGATACGCAGTATTTT. Protein sequence: CASSSRQDTQYF.

V usage is TRBV11-2 and J usage is TRBJ2-3; 9 bases are a match to TRBD2. V was clipped by 5 bases and J by 2 bases; unmatched bases: 14. Per germline, CDR1 SGHAT and CDR2 FQNNGV. The CDR3 is 18 amino acids. The chain's CDR3 is CASSPHEGSGRITDTQYF. DNA for the CDR3: TGTGCCAGCAGCCCACACGAAGGGAGCGGGAGGATCACAGATACGCAGTATTTT.

The rearrangement joins TRBV2 to TRBJ2-7; possibly TRBD2 for D (6 bases). CDR1 SNHLY and CDR2 FYNNEI come from the germline V gene. The CDR3 is made up of 13 amino acids. V was pared by 1 base and J by 4 bases, with 8 bases between. The CDR3 loop is CASSEETRYEQYF. In DNA, the CDR3 is TGTGCCAGCAGTGAAGAGACTAGATACGAGCAGTACTTC.

The rearrangement uses TRBV9 and TRBJ2-7; maybe TRBD1 (7 bases). V gave up 4 bases and J gave up 0 bases, with 14 bases separating them. The CDR3 is 15 amino acids. Looked up from germline, CDR1 is SGDLS and CDR2 is YYNGEE. Written as DNA, the CDR3 is TGTGCCAGCAGCCAGGGGGGCGCCAGCTCCTACGAGCAGTACTTC. It translates to CASSQGGASSYEQYF.

This clone showed up just once. The chain carries TRBV29-1 and TRBJ2-3; unclear D gene. The V gene lost 7 bases and the J gene lost 4 bases, with 6 bases spanning the gap. There are 10 residues in the CDR3. The germline V gene encodes CDR1 SQVTM and CDR2 ANQGSEA. The CDR3 nucleotides read TGCAGCGCCGAGTCAGATACGCAGTATTTT. Amino acid sequence: CSAESDTQYF.

The chain has TRBV27 and TRBJ2-1; D is perhaps TRBD2 (6 bases). The V gene lost 7 bases and the J gene lost 3 bases, with 19 bases spanning the gap. The CDR3 extends over 16 amino acids. Germline lookup yields CDR1 MNHEY and CDR2 SMNVEV (reference sequence). In nucleotides, the CDR3 is TGTGCCAGCAAGTCAGGGAGTAGCGGAGACTACAATGAGCAGTTCTTC. This sequence encodes CASKSGSSGDYNEQFF.

The chain uses TRBV27 and TRBJ2-1; 8 nucleotides align to TRBD2. CDR1 is MNHEY and CDR2 is SMNVEV in the germline V gene (reference sequence). The CDR3 has 14 amino acids. V lost 4 bases and J lost 5; bases outside the gene matches: 4. The CDR3 coding sequence is TGTGCCAGCAGTTCCCGAGCGGGAGACAATGAGCAGTTCTTC. This sequence encodes CASSSRAGDNEQFF.

The rearrangement links TRBV7-2 to TRBJ1-2; TRBD1 might be the D (6 bases). The CDR3 is 15 residues long. Germline V gene sequence: CDR1 SGHTA, CDR2 FQGNSA. Trimming removed 5 bases from V and 1 base from J, with 14 bases in between. CDR3: CASSPSDRINYGYTF. CDR3 in DNA: TGTGCCAGCAGCCCTTCCGACAGGATTAACTATGGCTACACCTTC.

V gene TRBV27 combines with J gene TRBJ1-3; perhaps TRBD1 as D (5 bases). Germline V gives CDR1 MNHEY, CDR2 SMNVEV (reference sequence). The V gene lost 3 bases and the J gene lost 4 bases, with 10 bases spanning the gap. The CDR3 loop spans 14 amino acids. CDR3 amino acids: CASSLGPTGNTIYF. CDR3 bases: TGTGCCAGCAGTTTGGGGCCGACCGGAAACACCATATATTTT.

The rearrangement joins TRBV6-4 to TRBJ2-2, with 9 bases aligning to TRBD1. Germline lookup yields CDR1 MRHNA and CDR2 SNTAGT. The trim removed 6 bases at V and 3 bases at J, leaving 5 bases unmatched. The CDR3 totals 15 residues. The CDR3 here is CASSAGTGHTGELFF. The CDR3 DNA reads as TGTGCCAGCAGCGCCGGGACAGGGCACACCGGGGAGCTGTTTTTT.

This clone has more than one count but fewer than ten. This chain joins TRBV2 and TRBJ1-1; D may be TRBD1 (5 bases). The CDR3 consists of 13 residues. Germline CDR1 reads SNHLY; CDR2 reads FYNNEI. The germline V and J ends were trimmed by 4 bases and 4 bases, with 10 bases remaining between them. Here the CDR3 DNA reads TGTGCCAGCAGTGTGGGACCCATCACTGAAGCTTTCTTT. Translated: CASSVGPITEAFF.

The chain links TRBV9 to TRBJ2-2; TRBD2 is a possible D gene (7 bases). CDR1 and CDR2 (germline): SGDLS, YYNGEE. This CDR3 spans 15 amino acids. Trimming removed 0 bases at V and 6 bases at J, with 12 bases between. The CDR3 coding sequence is TGTGCCAGCAGCGTAGGCAGGGGAGGGTCCGGGGAGCTGTTTTTT. Its protein is CASSVGRGGSGELFF.

A few counts support this clone. This chain links TRBV29-1 with TRBJ1-5; 8 positions match TRBD1. CDR3 length: 13 amino acids. The V gene end was trimmed by 5 bases and the J gene end by 4 bases; junction bases not matched to a gene: 4. Per the germline V gene, CDR1 is SQVTM and CDR2 is ANQGSEA. The CDR3 protein is CSVCQGANQPQHF. The DNA for the CDR3 is TGCAGCGTTTGTCAGGGGGCTAATCAGCCCCAGCATTTT.

V and J are TRBV10-2 and TRBJ1-1; maybe TRBD1 (6 bases). Trimming stripped 2 bases from V and 1 base from J, with 11 bases between. Germline V gene sequence: CDR1 WSHSY, CDR2 SAAADI. This CDR3 has 15 amino acids. The CDR3 DNA reads as TGCGCCAGCAGTGAGACGGGGGGCCCGAACACTGAAGCTTTCTTT. It encodes CASSETGGPNTEAFF.

The genes are TRBV2 and TRBJ1-1; D gene unclear. The CDR3 is 14 amino acids. Germline CDR1 reads SNHLY; CDR2 reads FYNNEI. Trimming left V 5 bases short and J 1 base short, with 11 bases between. The CDR3 sequence: CASSSHGRNTEAFF. The CDR3, as DNA: TGTGCCAGCAGTTCACACGGACGGAACACTGAAGCTTTCTTT.

The V call is TRBV6-5, the J call TRBJ1-4; maybe TRBD1 (5 bases). The germline V gene has CDR1 MNHEY and CDR2 SVGAGI. The V end was cut by 6 bases, the J end by 8 bases, with 10 bases between. The CDR3 is made up of 12 amino acids. The CDR3 coding sequence is TGTGCCAGCAGCCCCCGGGGCGAAAAACTGTTTTTT. Translated: CASSPRGEKLFF.

In its sample, this clone was seen once. CDR3 loop: CASSPVERHVADTQYF. CDR3 coding DNA: TGCGCCAGCAGCCCCGTCGAGCGGCACGTCGCAGATACGCAGTATTTT. The J gene is TRBJ2-3, the V gene TRBV4-1, with D possibly matching TRBD2 (5 bases). CDR1 is MGHRA and CDR2 is YSYEKL in the germline V gene. Between the trimmed V and J ends, which lost 4 bases and 4 bases, there was a span of 18 bases. The CDR3 has 16 amino acids.